This passage covers 27 T cell receptor beta chains from one sample sequenced in a study of blood T cells in healthy people across ages. Using a J-beta primer mix together with a sample-barcoded 5' primer, a second PCR was run for roughly 7 to 11 cycles. A single record per CDR3 protein comes from TCRdb applying MiXCR to the 5' RACE reads. The sample records roughly 2 million distinct CDR3 sequences, roughly 49% being singletons. The material sequenced was blood. These receptor sequences come from a woman between 40 and 50 years old in good health.

The chain combines TRBV7-2 with TRBJ2-3; D gene ambiguous. V was shortened by 0 bases and J by 1 base, with 23 bases between the two germline ends. The V gene's germline CDR1 is SGHTA and CDR2 FQGNSA. The CDR3 is made up of 20 amino acids. The CDR3 loop is CASSLAAVGPLFGRTDTQYF. The DNA for the CDR3 is TGTGCCAGCAGCTTAGCAGCTGTGGGCCCACTATTCGGCCGCACAGATACGCAGTATTTT. Together with reference TRBV7-2 and TRBJ2-3, the CDR3 gives the full variable domain: GAGVSQSPSNKVTEKGKDVELRCDPISGHTALYWYRQSLGQGLEFLIYFQGNSAPDKSGLPSDRFSAERTGGSVSTLTIQRTQQEDSAVYLCASSLAAVGPLFGRTDTQYFGPGTRLTVL.

The rearrangement joins TRBV28 to TRBJ1-2; D is uncertain. Between the trimmed V and J ends, which lost 4 bases and 7 bases, there was a span of 19 bases. Germline V gives CDR1 MDHEN, CDR2 SYDVKM. The CDR3 contains 15 residues. The CDR3 loop is CASSSYGPEVRGYTF. The DNA for the CDR3 is TGTGCCAGCAGTTCCTACGGACCAGAGGTACGTGGCTACACCTTC.

V usage is TRBV7-2 and J usage is TRBJ2-5, with TRBD1 matching 7 bases. V lost 5 bases and J lost 3; bases outside the gene matches: 9. Germline values: CDR1 SGHTA, CDR2 FQGNSA. CDR3 size: 15 residues. The CDR3 loop is CASSPRTGLKETQYF. The CDR3 DNA sequence: TGTGCCAGCAGCCCAAGGACAGGATTGAAAGAGACCCAGTACTTC.

This clonotype appeared a few times. The V and J genes are TRBV20-1 and TRBJ2-1, with TRBD1 matching 7 bases. The CDR3 runs 12 residues. The V and J ends lost 5 bases and 8 bases, in that order; junction bases with no gene match: 6. From germline, CDR1 is DFQATT and CDR2 SNEGSKA (reference sequence). Here the CDR3 reads CSARDRDHEQFF. The CDR3 DNA follows: TGCAGTGCTCGTGACAGGGACCATGAGCAGTTCTTC.

This clonotype has only one observation. One end of the junction varies from germline; a read error may be responsible. The rearrangement uses TRBV20-1 and TRBJ1-2, with 7 bases fitting TRBD1. CDR3 length: 14 amino acids. From germline, CDR1 is DFQATT and CDR2 SNEGSKA (reference sequence). CDR3 sequence (DNA): TGCAGTGCTCACACGGGACAGCAATCTTATGGCTGCACCTTC. The encoded protein is CSAHTGQQSYGCTF.

The chain joins TRBV5-5 to TRBJ2-1; D could derive from TRBD1 or TRBD2 (5 bases each). Trimming removed 3 bases at V and 7 bases at J, with 17 bases between. Looked up from germline, CDR1 is SGHKS and CDR2 is YYEKEE (reference sequence). This CDR3 is 15 amino acids long. The CDR3 DNA follows: TGTGCCAGCAGCTCGTTGGTGGGCTGGGGGAATGAGCAGTTCTTC. It codes for CASSSLVGWGNEQFF.

The chain uses TRBV29-1 and TRBJ2-5; D gene unclear. V was shortened by 3 bases and J by 5 bases, with 10 bases between the two germline ends. Germline V gene data show CDR1 as SQVTM and CDR2 as ANQGSEA. CDR3 size: 12 residues. The CDR3 spells CSVDFVGETQYF. CDR3 DNA: TGCAGCGTTGACTTTGTGGGGGAGACCCAGTACTTC.

About this clonotype itself: Relative to the germline gene, one junction end is altered; a read error may explain this. The genes are TRBV7-9 and TRBJ1-6, with 10 bases fitting TRBD1. Germline V CDR1 and CDR2: SEHNR, FQNEAQ (reference sequence). CDR3 length: 16 amino acids. The CDR3 sequence: CACSPRGGQGGSPLHF. The CDR3 nucleotides are TGTGCCTGCAGCCCTCGAGGTGGACAGGGGGGTTCACCCCTCCACTTT.

V usage is TRBV11-2 and J usage is TRBJ2-7; D unresolved. There are 14 residues in the CDR3. Germline CDR1 reads SGHAT; CDR2 reads FQNNGV. V lost 0 bases, J lost 3 bases, and 9 bases lay in between. DNA for the CDR3: TGTGCCAGCAGCTTAGAGCTGGACGGCTACGAGCAGTACTTC. This codes for CASSLELDGYEQYF.

V and J are TRBV20-1 and TRBJ1-2; 10 bases fit TRBD1. The CDR3 has 13 amino acids. Germline CDR1 reads DFQATT; CDR2 reads SNEGSKA (reference sequence). Germline trimming cut 0 bases from V and 8 bases from J; bases unmatched to any gene: 3. DNA of the CDR3: TGCAGTGCTAGAGATGGACAGGGGGACGGCTACACCTTC. This encodes CSARDGQGDGYTF.

This chain uses TRBV6-2 or TRBV6-3 with TRBJ2-1; tentatively, D is TRBD2 (7 bases). There are 17 residues in the CDR3. Trimming cost V 3 bases and J 2 bases, with 17 bases left between them. Germline lookup yields CDR1 MNHEY and CDR2 SVGEGT. The CDR3 spells CASSYPERGGPYNEQFF. CDR3 DNA: TGTGCCAGCAGTTATCCAGAGAGGGGGGGCCCCTACAATGAGCAGTTCTTC.

This clonotype has a handful of counts. This CDR3 is CASSHSGGFHNEQYF. The CDR3 DNA reads TGTGCCAGCAGTCATAGCGGGGGGTTCCACAATGAGCAGTACTTC. This chain uses TRBV7-2 with TRBJ2-5; 10 positions match TRBD2. V trimming: 6 bases; J trimming: 11 bases; junction bases outside the gene matches: 15. The CDR3 spans 15 residues. Germline CDR1 reads SGHTA; CDR2 reads FQGNSA.

The rearrangement joins TRBV6-6 to TRBJ2-7; either TRBD1 or TRBD2 may supply D (5 bases each). CDR1 and CDR2 (germline): MNHNY, SVGAGI (reference sequence). V was pared by 2 bases and J by 3 bases, with 8 bases between. There are 13 residues in the CDR3. CDR3 sequence (DNA): TGTGCCAGCAGTTACCCGGGGCTCTACGAGCAGTACTTC. Residues: CASSYPGLYEQYF.

This clonotype occurred a few times. The chain employs TRBV6-1 and TRBJ2-7; D gene uncertain. The length of the CDR3 is 12 residues. The V gene's germline CDR1 is MNHNS and CDR2 SASEGT. V gave up 1 base and J gave up 12 bases, with 13 bases separating them. The CDR3 nucleotides read TGTGCCAGCAGTGAAGGGCAGCCGGTGCCGTACTTC. Translating it yields CASSEGQPVPYF.

As regards this clonotype: Compared with germline, one end of the junction differs, possibly owing to a read error. The genes are TRBV27 and TRBJ2-3; 9 bases map to TRBD1. The germline V gene has CDR1 MNHEY and CDR2 SMNVEV (reference sequence). The CDR3 is 15 residues long. In nucleotides, the CDR3 is TGTGCCAGCAGACCGGGACAGGGCGGCACGGATACGCAGTATTTT. This sequence encodes CASRPGQGGTDTQYF.

This clonotype was counted a few times. The rearrangement joins TRBV15 to TRBJ1-5, with unresolved D. Germline CDR1 and CDR2: LNHNV and YYDKDF (reference sequence). V was clipped by 0 bases and J by 0 bases, with 3 bases between them. This CDR3 is built from 14 residues. CDR3 nucleotide sequence: TGTGCCACCAGCAGAGAAGATAGCAATCAGCCCCAGCATTTT. It codes for CATSREDSNQPQHF.

The CDR3: CATSRESQGSSYEQYF. The CDR3, as DNA: TGTGCCACCAGCAGAGAGTCACAGGGATCCTCCTACGAGCAGTACTTC. V and J are TRBV15 and TRBJ2-7, with a weak D call TRBD1 (6 bases). There are 16 residues in the CDR3. The germline gives CDR1 LNHNV, CDR2 YYDKDF (reference sequence). Trimming took 0 bases from V and 0 from J, leaving 12 bases between them.

There are a few counts of this clonotype. The gene calls are TRBV20-1 and TRBJ2-7, with D hard to call. From germline, CDR1 is DFQATT and CDR2 SNEGSKA (reference sequence). Trimming stripped 5 bases from V and 5 bases from J, with 13 bases between. This CDR3 has 12 residues. Written as DNA, the CDR3 is TGCAGTGCTCTTCCGGATTCCCACGAGCAGTACTTC. Its translation is CSALPDSHEQYF.

This clonotype occurred a few times. The CDR3 loop reads CASSLQRAGPYEQYF. CDR3 bases: TGTGCCAGCAGCTTACAGAGGGCAGGTCCCTACGAGCAGTACTTC. The chain links TRBV7-6 to TRBJ2-7; maybe TRBD2 (5 bases). V shed 2 bases and J shed 2 bases, with 13 bases lying between them. CDR1 is SGHVS, CDR2 FNYEAQ, per germline. The CDR3 extends over 15 amino acids.

The chain uses TRBV4-1 and TRBJ1-4; D gene uncertain. Trimming removed 2 bases from V and 8 bases from J, with 9 bases in between. The germline gives CDR1 MGHRA, CDR2 YSYEKL. There are 13 residues in the CDR3. For the CDR3, the DNA is TGCGCCAGCAGCCAATCAATTCAAGAAAAACTGTTTTTT. It translates to CASSQSIQEKLFF.

The chain combines TRBV29-1 with TRBJ2-5; D is uncertain. Germline V lookup: CDR1 SQVTM, CDR2 ANQGSEA. The CDR3 contains 12 residues. With 4 bases removed from V and 2 bases from J, the gap between germline ends came to 8 bases. The CDR3 loop reads CSVVTAQETQYF. DNA of the CDR3: TGCAGCGTTGTCACAGCGCAAGAGACCCAGTACTTC.

The table lists this clonotype with a few counts. The chain is built from TRBV9 and TRBJ2-5; tentatively, D is TRBD1 (6 bases). V gave up 0 bases and J gave up 2 bases, with 14 bases separating them. The CDR3 contains 16 residues. Per germline, CDR1 SGDLS and CDR2 YYNGEE. The CDR3 nucleotides read TGTGCCAGCAGCGTAGGAGCAGGGGTCCAGCAAGAGACCCAGTACTTC. Translated, it gives CASSVGAGVQQETQYF. The whole variable domain, filled in from reference TRBV9 and TRBJ2-5, reads DSGVTQTPKHLITATGQRVTLRCSPRSGDLSVYWYQQSLDQGLQFLIQYYNGEERAKGNILERFSAQQFPDLHSELNLSSLELGDSALYFCASSVGAGVQQETQYFGPGTRLLVL.

The genes are TRBV29-1 and TRBJ1-2, with D perhaps TRBD1 (5 bases). The germline gives CDR1 SQVTM, CDR2 ANQGSEA. V lost 4 bases and J 4 bases, leaving 10 bases between the germline ends. The CDR3 loop spans 12 amino acids. The CDR3 DNA sequence: TGCAGCGTTGTTGGGGGGATCTATGGCTACACCTTC. It codes for CSVVGGIYGYTF.

The chain links TRBV5-1 to TRBJ2-3; 8 positions agree with TRBD1. After removal of 7 bases from V and 0 bases from J, the junction contained 10 bases not matched to a gene. The CDR3 loop spans 16 amino acids. Germline V CDR1 and CDR2: SGHRS, YFSETQ. This CDR3 is CASHPTGAGSTDTQYF. The CDR3 coding sequence is TGCGCCAGCCACCCGACAGGGGCGGGAAGCACAGATACGCAGTATTTT.

Here the CDR3 DNA reads TGCAGTGTCCCGAGACAGGGTGGGGTTGGGGCCAACGTCCTGACTTTC. This sequence encodes CSVPRQGGVGANVLTF. The V call is TRBV20-1, the J call TRBJ2-6, with TRBD1 matching 7 bases. The germline V gene has CDR1 DFQATT and CDR2 SNEGSKA (reference sequence). V shed 7 bases and J 3 bases; nucleotides not matched to a gene: 12. This CDR3 spans 16 amino acids.

This clonotype was counted only a few times. The V and J genes are TRBV7-3 and TRBJ2-3, with TRBD2 matching 7 bases. CDR3 length: 17 amino acids. V lost 2 bases, J lost 0 bases, and 8 bases stayed unmatched. Per the germline V gene, CDR1 is SGHTA and CDR2 is FQGTGA. The CDR3 protein is CASSLRAGDPSTDTQYF. The CDR3 DNA is TGTGCCAGCAGCTTACGCGCGGGGGACCCGAGCACAGATACGCAGTATTTT. The complete variable domain, with remaining parts taken from reference TRBV7-3 and TRBJ2-3, reads GAGVSQTPSNKVTEKGKYVELRCDPISGHTALYWYRQSLGQGPEFLIYFQGTGAADDSGLPNDRFFAVRPEGSVSTLKIQRTERGDSAVYLCASSLRAGDPSTDTQYFGPGTRLTVL.

The rearrangement links TRBV7-6 to TRBJ2-5; 7 nucleotides match TRBD1. V dropped 4 bases and J dropped 2; count of bases not matched to a gene: 10. Germline V gives CDR1 SGHVS, CDR2 FNYEAQ. The length of the CDR3 is 16 residues. The DNA for the CDR3 is TGTGCCAGCAGCTCGAGAACAGGGGCCTATCAAGAGACCCAGTACTTC. Its protein is CASSSRTGAYQETQYF.